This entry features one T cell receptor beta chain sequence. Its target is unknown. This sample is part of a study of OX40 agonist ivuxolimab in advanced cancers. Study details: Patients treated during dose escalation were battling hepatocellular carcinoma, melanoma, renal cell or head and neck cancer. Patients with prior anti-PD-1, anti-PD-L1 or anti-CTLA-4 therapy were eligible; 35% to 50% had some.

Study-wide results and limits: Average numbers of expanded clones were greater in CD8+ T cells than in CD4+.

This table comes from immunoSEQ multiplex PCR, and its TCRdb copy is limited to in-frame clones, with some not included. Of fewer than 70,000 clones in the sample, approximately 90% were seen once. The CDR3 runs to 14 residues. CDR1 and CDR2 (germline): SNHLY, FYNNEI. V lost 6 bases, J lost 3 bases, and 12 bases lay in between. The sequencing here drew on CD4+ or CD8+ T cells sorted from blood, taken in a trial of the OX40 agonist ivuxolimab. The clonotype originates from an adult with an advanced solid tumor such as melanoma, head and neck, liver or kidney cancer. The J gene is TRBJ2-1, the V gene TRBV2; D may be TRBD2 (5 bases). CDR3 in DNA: TGTGCCAGCAGCGAGGGCAGCGTCTACAATGAGCAGTTCTTC. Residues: CASSEGSVYNEQFF.